This T cell receptor (beta chain) was sequenced in a study of cytomegalovirus exposure and HLA in healthy donors. General observations from the study: What a later analysis showed was that several of the most significant clusters appeared linked to common viral pathogens. Sequence variants that were highly shared formed a cluster that was likely a sequencing artifact. In a later analysis, compared with equally common non-associated chains, HLA-associated beta chains were more expanded.

Primers for the PCR totalled 60 Vbeta and 13 Jbeta. TCRdb keeps only in-frame clones here, not all; method: immunoSEQ multiplex PCR. Here the sample spans 110,000 or so clones, 74% being singletons. This clone has only a few counts. Its target is unknown. V lost 8 bases, J lost 2 bases, and 8 bases stayed unmatched. The CDR3 runs 14 residues. CDR1 is SGHDN and CDR2 is FVKESK in the germline V gene. The genes are TRBV14 and TRBJ1-2, with 7 bases that match TRBD1. The receptor comes from a middle-aged woman in good health and CMV-seropositive. The specimen was PBMCs. The CDR3 nucleotides are TGTGCCAGCTCGAGACAGGGAATAAACTATGGCTACACCTTC. It codes for CASSRQGINYGYTF.